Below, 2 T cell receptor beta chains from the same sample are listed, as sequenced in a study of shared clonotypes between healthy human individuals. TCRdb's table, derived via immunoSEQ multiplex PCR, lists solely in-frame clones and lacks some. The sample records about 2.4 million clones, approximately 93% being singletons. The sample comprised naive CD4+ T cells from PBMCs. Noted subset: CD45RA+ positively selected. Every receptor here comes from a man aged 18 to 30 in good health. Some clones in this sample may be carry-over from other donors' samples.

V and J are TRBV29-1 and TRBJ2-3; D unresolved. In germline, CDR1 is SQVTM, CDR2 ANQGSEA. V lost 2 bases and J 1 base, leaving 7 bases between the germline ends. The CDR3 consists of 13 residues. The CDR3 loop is CSVEKSGTDTQYF. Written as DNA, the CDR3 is TGCAGCGTTGAAAAGTCCGGCACAGATACGCAGTATTTT.

CDR3 residues: CAISEPRDSRNQPQHF. The DNA for the CDR3 is TGTGCCATCAGTGAACCTCGGGACAGCAGAAATCAGCCCCAGCATTTT. This chain links TRBV10-3 with TRBJ1-5; 7 bases map to TRBD1. Trimming took 3 bases from V and 4 from J; bases not matched to a gene: 9. CDR1 ENHRY and CDR2 SYGVKD come from the germline V gene. The CDR3 extends over 16 amino acids.